The next 23 T cell receptor beta chains were all read from a single sample in a study of T cells in Graves' hyperthyroidism and ophthalmopathy. Regions amplified from RNA transcripts were the TCR beta CDR3 regions. Initially, a first-round RT-PCR of the TCR CDR3 employed the HTBI primer set. TCRdb recomputed calls from the multiplex PCR reads with MiXCR, one row per CDR3 protein. Of some 300,000 distinct CDR3 sequences detected, 15% to 20% appear once; the ten largest clones hold around 34%. Sequencing input: blood. The receptors stem from a young man with Graves' hyperthyroidism.

This clonotype was recorded many times. This chain uses TRBV20-1 with TRBJ2-1; TRBD2 aligns across 14 bases. The V and J ends lost 3 bases and 9 bases, in that order; junction bases with no gene match: 4. CDR1 is DFQATT and CDR2 is SNEGSKA in the germline V gene (reference sequence). This CDR3 is built from 14 residues. In DNA, the CDR3 is TGCAGTGCTAGTGGGACTAGCGGGAGTAGTGAGCAGTTCTTC. Its translation is CSASGTSGSSEQFF.

This clonotype was seen a handful of times. The chain recombines TRBV5-1 with TRBJ1-5; D is possibly TRBD1 (6 bases). Trimming left V 0 bases short and J 6 bases short, with 10 bases between. The CDR3 covers 14 residues. CDR1 and CDR2 from the germline V gene are SGHRS and YFSETQ. The CDR3 DNA is TGCGCCAGCAGCTTGGACAGGGAAGGTCAGCCCCAGCATTTT. Its translation: CASSLDREGQPQHF.

This clonotype was observed many times. The rearrangement joins TRBV10-3 to TRBJ2-5; 8 nucleotides match TRBD1. Trimming at V came to 2 bases and at J to 4 bases, leaving 0 bases not matched to a gene. CDR1 is ENHRY, CDR2 SYGVKD, per germline. The CDR3 extends over 13 amino acids. The CDR3 loop reads CAISETGGETQYF. CDR3 bases: TGTGCCATCAGTGAGACAGGGGGAGAGACCCAGTACTTC.

This clonotype was observed a handful of times. The chain recombines TRBV6-1 with TRBJ2-7; no clear D gene. The germline CDR1 and CDR2 sequences are MNHNS and SASEGT. This CDR3 is built from 15 residues. V was clipped by 4 bases and J by 2 bases, with 15 bases between them. For the CDR3, the DNA is TGTGCCAGCAGTGCCGGTAAGACCCGGACCTACGAGCAGTACTTC. This codes for CASSAGKTRTYEQYF.

Remarks on this clonotype: This could be a read error, since a much larger clone is one nucleotide away. The chain uses TRBV6-1 and TRBJ2-3, with D hard to call. The germline V gene encodes CDR1 MNHNS and CDR2 SASEGT. This CDR3 spans 12 amino acids. The CDR3 nucleotides are TGTGCCAGCTGTGACGGACCAGATACGCCGTATTTT. Its protein is CASCDGPDTPYF.

The chain recombines TRBV2 with TRBJ1-1; TRBD1 matches at 7 bases. Germline V lookup: CDR1 SNHLY, CDR2 FYNNEI. V lost 0 bases, J lost 4 bases, and 2 bases stayed unmatched. This CDR3 is built from 14 residues. The CDR3 nucleotides are TGTGCCAGCAGTGAAGCGACAGGGATCACTGAAGCTTTCTTT. This encodes CASSEATGITEAFF.

In this sample, this clonotype turned up a few times. The chain is built from TRBV6-6 and TRBJ2-5; D gene ambiguous. The CDR3 is 13 amino acids. Between the trimmed V and J ends, which lost 2 bases and 5 bases, there was a span of 9 bases. Germline CDR1 is MNHNY and CDR2 is SVGAGI (reference sequence). The CDR3 DNA reads TGTGCCAGCAGTTACGGAGATTCGGAGACCCAGTACTTC. Its protein product is CASSYGDSETQYF.

About this clonotype itself: A read error is likely, as this CDR3 ends without the conserved phenylalanine or tryptophan. The rearrangement links TRBV20-1 to TRBJ2-6; D not resolved. The V gene lost 4 bases and the J gene lost 0 bases, with 4 bases spanning the gap. Germline CDR1 reads DFQATT; CDR2 reads SNEGSKA (reference sequence). This CDR3 is built from 13 residues. The CDR3 here is CSAINSGANVLTL. The CDR3 region has the DNA TGCAGTGCTATAAACTCTGGGGCCAACGTCCTGACTCTC.

This clonotype was counted many times. J is TRBJ1-5 and V is TRBV3-1; D not certain. Trimming removed 5 bases from V and 0 bases from J, with 8 bases in between. There are 14 residues in the CDR3. The germline gives CDR1 LGHDT, CDR2 YNNKEL (reference sequence). CDR3 coding DNA: TGTGCCAGCAGCAACGGGAATAGCAATCAGCCCCAGCATTTT. It translates to CASSNGNSNQPQHF. The full variable domain, in which reference TRBV3-1 and TRBJ1-5 provide the parts outside the CDR3, is DTAVSQTPKYLVTQMGNDKSIKCEQNLGHDTMYWYKQDSKKFLKIMFSYNNKELIINETVPNRFSPKSPDKAHLNLHINSLELGDSAVYFCASSNGNSNQPQHFGDGTRLSIL.

This clonotype occurred many times. The gene calls are TRBV18 and TRBJ2-5; D possibly matches TRBD1 or TRBD2 (5 bases each). The V gene lost 5 bases and the J gene lost 0 bases, with 19 bases spanning the gap. This CDR3 is 17 amino acids long. CDR1 and CDR2 from the germline V gene are KGHSH and LQKENI. The CDR3 DNA follows: TGTGCCAGCTCAACTCGTTTGGGACCCCGGTACCAAGAGACCCAGTACTTC. Its protein is CASSTRLGPRYQETQYF.

This clonotype was seen ten or more times. The V call is TRBV2, the J call TRBJ2-7, with TRBD1 matching 8 bases. J lost 5 bases, V lost 3 bases, and 6 bases had no gene match. The germline gives CDR1 SNHLY, CDR2 FYNNEI. The CDR3 is 14 residues long. The CDR3 DNA follows: TGTGCCAGCAGTGACCCGACAGGGGAGGACGAGCAGTACTTC. Its protein product is CASSDPTGEDEQYF.

There are many counts of this clonotype. The V and J genes are TRBV11-3 and TRBJ2-1, with 7 bases fitting TRBD2. This CDR3 has 13 residues. Germline CDR1 is SGHNT and CDR2 is YENEEA. J gave up 10 bases and V 5 bases, and 8 bases lay outside the gene matches. In DNA form, the CDR3 reads TGTGCCAGCAGCCTCGGACGGGAGGAAGAGCAGTTCTTC. Protein: CASSLGREEEQFF.

The table lists this clonotype with a few counts. The gene calls are TRBV11-2 and TRBJ1-2; tentative D call: TRBD1 (6 bases). V was shortened by 3 bases and J by 8 bases, with 13 bases between the two germline ends. The CDR3 sequence is 13 residues long. The germline gives CDR1 SGHAT, CDR2 FQNNGV. The CDR3 spells CASSFPGAWGYTF. CDR3 sequence (DNA): TGTGCCAGCAGCTTCCCGGGGGCCTGGGGCTACACCTTC.

This sequence joins TRBV5-1 and TRBJ2-3; D is possibly TRBD2 (6 bases). CDR1 and CDR2 from the germline V gene are SGHRS and YFSETQ. V was cut by 3 bases and J by 6 bases, with 14 bases left in between. This CDR3 is 14 amino acids long. CDR3 in amino acids: CASSWGLEADTQYF. The CDR3 DNA reads as TGCGCCAGCAGCTGGGGACTCGAAGCGGATACGCAGTATTTT.

This clonotype was seen a few times. One end of the junction is discordant with germline, which a read error may explain. This chain links TRBV5-1 with TRBJ2-7; 9 nucleotides line up with TRBD1. Per the germline V gene, CDR1 is SGHRS and CDR2 is YFSETQ. This CDR3 has 14 amino acids. The CDR3 spells CASSTGQGIDEQYF. The DNA of the CDR3 is TGTGCCAGCAGTACGGGACAGGGAATTGACGAGCAGTACTTC.

This clonotype showed up many times. The chain links TRBV11-2 to TRBJ2-2; 8 nucleotides match TRBD2. The V gene end was trimmed by 5 bases and the J gene end by 8 bases; junction bases not matched to a gene: 7. Per germline, CDR1 SGHAT and CDR2 FQNNGV. The CDR3 spans 14 residues. The CDR3 DNA reads TGTGCCAGCAGCACGGTAGCGGGACGAGGGGAGCTGTTTTTT. Translation gives CASSTVAGRGELFF.

This clonotype was seen a few times. The V gene is TRBV9, the J gene TRBJ1-1; 7 bases align to TRBD1. The CDR3 consists of 15 residues. The V gene's germline CDR1 is SGDLS and CDR2 YYNGEE. J lost 11 bases, V lost 3 bases, and 16 bases had no gene match. The CDR3 spells CASSAGADRVRGAFF. The DNA for the CDR3 is TGTGCCAGCAGCGCGGGAGCCGACAGGGTTCGTGGGGCTTTCTTT.

This sequence joins TRBV4-1 and TRBJ1-5; no firm D call. Trimming shortened V by 2 bases and J by 6 bases, and 14 bases separated the two germline ends. Germline CDR1 reads MGHRA; CDR2 reads YSYEKL. The CDR3 runs to 15 residues. This chain's CDR3 is CASSQRTWGFQPQHF. CDR3 nucleotides: TGCGCCAGCAGCCAACGGACTTGGGGTTTTCAGCCCCAGCATTTT.

The chain couples TRBV5-8 to TRBJ2-7; 10 bases agree with TRBD1. Germline CDR1 and CDR2: SGHTS and YDEGEE. The CDR3 spans 15 residues. The V segment lost 5 bases and the J segment 3 bases; nucleotides outside the gene matches: 8. The chain's CDR3 is CASRNPGQGRYEQYF. The CDR3 nucleotides read TGTGCCAGCAGAAATCCGGGACAGGGGCGCTACGAGCAGTACTTC.

Many counts were recorded for this clonotype. V usage is TRBV20-1 and J usage is TRBJ2-1, with 8 bases matching TRBD2. CDR1 DFQATT and CDR2 SNEGSKA come from the germline V gene (reference sequence). Trimming cost V 4 bases and J 2 bases; bases outside gene matches: 4. The CDR3 has 14 amino acids. Here the CDR3 DNA reads TGCAGTGCTAATCGGGAGGGAACCTACAATGAGCAGTTCTTC. Translation gives CSANREGTYNEQFF.

This clonotype was found many times. This chain joins TRBV28 and TRBJ2-1; D is ambiguous. V gave up 4 bases and J gave up 8 bases, with 9 bases separating them. The CDR3 extends over 12 amino acids. Germline V gene lookup returns CDR1 MDHEN and CDR2 SYDVKM. CDR3 nucleotide sequence: TGTGCCAGCAGTTCCCCTTGGTATGAGCAGTTCTTC. It codes for CASSSPWYEQFF.

This chain links TRBV11-2 with TRBJ2-4; maybe TRBD1 (5 bases). V lost 11 bases and J lost 6, with 20 bases in between. The CDR3 extends over 14 amino acids. Germline CDR1 and CDR2: SGHAT and FQNNGV. The CDR3 DNA sequence: TGTGCCGTGCTATCCGGGCCTCAGGGAAACATTCAGTACTTC. The encoded protein is CAVLSGPQGNIQYF.

This clonotype was picked up a small number of times. The chain uses TRBV5-1 and TRBJ2-7; weak D call: TRBD1 (6 bases). V was pared by 0 bases and J by 2 bases, with 15 bases between. The CDR3 runs to 16 residues. The germline CDR1 and CDR2 sequences are SGHRS and YFSETQ. Here the CDR3 reads CASSLGSGGLTYEQYF. The CDR3, as DNA: TGCGCCAGCAGCTTGGGTTCTGGGGGCCTGACCTACGAGCAGTACTTC.